The clone carrying this T cell receptor beta chain was seen repeatedly, ten times or more. What it binds is not known. These data originate in a study of spatial heterogeneity in lung cancer. On the study more broadly: Sequenced follow-up PBMC samples came a median of approximately 2 years after resection, where available. Sequence detection consistently recorded a greater number of beta-chain than alpha-chain sequences.

Time point meaning: blood at routine non-recurrence follow-up after resection. Without sorting, whole RNA was sequenced from tumor, nontumor lung or frozen PBMC. This CDR3 is 18 amino acids long. Germline-derived CDR1 and CDR2 are SGHTA and FQGNSA. Trimming removed 4 bases at V and 2 bases at J, with 22 bases between. The study's findings and limits: Blood carried ubiquitous expanded tumor TCRs more at resection than follow-up.

Each TCR cDNA molecule bore a unique molecular identifier. TCRdb called the 5' RACE reads again in MiXCR, with one record for every CDR3 protein. The data hold 25,000 to 30,000 distinct CDR3 sequences, with 5% to 6.5% observed a single time. This receptor was taken from a male donor with early-stage non-small cell lung cancer. This sequence joins TRBV7-2 and TRBJ2-3; TRBD1 is a possible D gene (6 bases). Sequencing used PBMCs, obtained at follow-up. This CDR3 is CASSSRAGVPSLTDTQYF. DNA for the CDR3: TGTGCCAGCAGCTCGCGGGCAGGGGTCCCGTCCCTCACAGATACGCAGTATTTT.